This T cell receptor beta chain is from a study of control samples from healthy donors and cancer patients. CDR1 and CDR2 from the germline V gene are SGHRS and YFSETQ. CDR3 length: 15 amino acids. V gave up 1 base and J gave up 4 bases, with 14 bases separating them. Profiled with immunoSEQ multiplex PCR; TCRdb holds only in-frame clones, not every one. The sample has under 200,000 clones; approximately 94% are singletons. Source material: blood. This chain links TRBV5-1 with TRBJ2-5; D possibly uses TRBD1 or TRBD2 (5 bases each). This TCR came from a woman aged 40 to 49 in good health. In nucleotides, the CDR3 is TGCGCCAGCAGCTTGTTCACCGGGGCCGGAGAGACCCAGTACTTC. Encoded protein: CASSLFTGAGETQYF.